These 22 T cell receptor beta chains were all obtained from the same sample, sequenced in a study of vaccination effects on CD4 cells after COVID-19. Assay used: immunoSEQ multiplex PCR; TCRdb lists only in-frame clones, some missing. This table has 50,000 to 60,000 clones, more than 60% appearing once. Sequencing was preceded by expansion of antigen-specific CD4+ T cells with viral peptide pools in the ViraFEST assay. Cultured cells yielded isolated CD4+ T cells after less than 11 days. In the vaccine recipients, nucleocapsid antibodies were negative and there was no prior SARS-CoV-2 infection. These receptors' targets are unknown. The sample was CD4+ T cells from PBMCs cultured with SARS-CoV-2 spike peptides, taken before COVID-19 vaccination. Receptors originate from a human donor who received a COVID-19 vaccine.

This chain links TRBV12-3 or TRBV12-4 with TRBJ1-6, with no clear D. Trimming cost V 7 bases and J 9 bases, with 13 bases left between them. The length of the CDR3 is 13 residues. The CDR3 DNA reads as TGTGCCAGCAAGAGCCTTCTGGGTTCACCCCTCCACTTT. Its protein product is CASKSLLGSPLHF.

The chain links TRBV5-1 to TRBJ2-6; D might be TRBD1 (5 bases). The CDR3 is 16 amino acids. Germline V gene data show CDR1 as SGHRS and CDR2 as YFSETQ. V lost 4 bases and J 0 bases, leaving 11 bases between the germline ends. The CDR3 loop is CASSGWTSSGANVLTF. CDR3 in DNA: TGCGCCAGCAGCGGGTGGACAAGCTCTGGGGCCAACGTCCTGACTTTC.

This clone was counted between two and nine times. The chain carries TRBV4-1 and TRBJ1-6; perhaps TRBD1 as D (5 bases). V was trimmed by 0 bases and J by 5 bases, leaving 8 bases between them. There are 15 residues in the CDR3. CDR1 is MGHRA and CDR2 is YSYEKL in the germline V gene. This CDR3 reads CASSQETAHNSPLHF. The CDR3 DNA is TGCGCCAGCAGCCAAGAGACAGCTCATAATTCACCCCTCCACTTT.

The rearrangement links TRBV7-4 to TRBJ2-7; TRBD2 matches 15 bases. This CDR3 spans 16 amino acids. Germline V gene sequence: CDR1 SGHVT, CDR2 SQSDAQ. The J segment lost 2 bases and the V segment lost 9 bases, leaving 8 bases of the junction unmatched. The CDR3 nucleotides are TGTGCCAGGGGGGGGTGGACTAGCGGGAGGGCCTACGAGCAGTACTTC. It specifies CARGGWTSGRAYEQYF.

CDR3 sequence (DNA): TGCGCCAGCAGCCCTGACAGGGGTGACGAGACCCAGTACTTC. This sequence encodes CASSPDRGDETQYF. The chain joins TRBV5-1 to TRBJ2-5; 8 nucleotides line up with TRBD1. The CDR3 totals 14 residues. J was trimmed by 5 bases and V by 4 bases; bases with no gene match: 7. Germline-derived CDR1 and CDR2 are SGHRS and YFSETQ.

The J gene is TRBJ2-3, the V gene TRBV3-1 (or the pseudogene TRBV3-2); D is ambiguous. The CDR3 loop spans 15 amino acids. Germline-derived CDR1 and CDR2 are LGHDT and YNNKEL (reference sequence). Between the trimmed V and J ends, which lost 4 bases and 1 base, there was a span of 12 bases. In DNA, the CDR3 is TGTGCCAGCAGCCCCGCAGAGACTCGCACAGATACGCAGTATTTT. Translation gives CASSPAETRTDTQYF.

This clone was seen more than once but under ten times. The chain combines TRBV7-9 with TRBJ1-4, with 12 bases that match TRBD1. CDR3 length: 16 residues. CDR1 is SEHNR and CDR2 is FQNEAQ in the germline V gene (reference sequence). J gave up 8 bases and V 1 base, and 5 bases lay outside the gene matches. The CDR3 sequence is CASSLGLGQGAEKLFF. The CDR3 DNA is TGTGCCAGCAGCTTAGGCTTGGGACAGGGGGCAGAAAAACTGTTTTTT.

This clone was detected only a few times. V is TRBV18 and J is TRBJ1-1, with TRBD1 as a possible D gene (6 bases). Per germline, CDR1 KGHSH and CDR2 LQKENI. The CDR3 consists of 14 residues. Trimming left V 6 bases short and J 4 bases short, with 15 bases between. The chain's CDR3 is CASSPKGGFTEAFF. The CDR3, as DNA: TGTGCCAGCTCCCCGAAGGGGGGATTCACTGAAGCTTTCTTT.

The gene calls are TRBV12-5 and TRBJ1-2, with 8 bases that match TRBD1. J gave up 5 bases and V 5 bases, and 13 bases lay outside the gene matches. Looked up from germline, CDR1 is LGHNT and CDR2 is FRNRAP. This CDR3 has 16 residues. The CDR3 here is CASGLRTGTGLYGYTF. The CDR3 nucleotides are TGTGCTAGTGGTCTCAGGACCGGGACAGGACTATATGGCTACACCTTC.

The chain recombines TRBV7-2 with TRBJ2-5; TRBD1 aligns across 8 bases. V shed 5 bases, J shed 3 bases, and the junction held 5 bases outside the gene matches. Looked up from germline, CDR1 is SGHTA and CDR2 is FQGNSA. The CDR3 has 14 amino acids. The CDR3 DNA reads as TGTGCCAGCAGCCCTCAGACAGGGGAAGAGACCCAGTACTTC. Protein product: CASSPQTGEETQYF.

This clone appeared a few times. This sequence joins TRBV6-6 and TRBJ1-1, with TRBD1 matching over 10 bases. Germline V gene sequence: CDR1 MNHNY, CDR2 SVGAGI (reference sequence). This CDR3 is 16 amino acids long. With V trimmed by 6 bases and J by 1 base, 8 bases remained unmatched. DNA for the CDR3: TGTGCCAGCAGCGACAGGGGGCTCGGAGCGAACACTGAAGCTTTCTTT. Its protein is CASSDRGLGANTEAFF.

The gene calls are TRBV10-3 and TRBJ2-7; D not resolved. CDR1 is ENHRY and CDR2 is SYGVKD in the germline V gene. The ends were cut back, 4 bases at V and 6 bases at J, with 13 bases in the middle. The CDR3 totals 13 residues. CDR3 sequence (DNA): TGTGCCATCAGTGTGGAACCCTCGGGCGAGCAGTACTTC. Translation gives CAISVEPSGEQYF.

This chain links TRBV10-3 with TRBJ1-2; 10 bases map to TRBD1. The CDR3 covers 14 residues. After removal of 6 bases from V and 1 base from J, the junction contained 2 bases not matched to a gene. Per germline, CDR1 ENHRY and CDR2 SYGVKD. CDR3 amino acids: CAIRGTGDNYGYTF. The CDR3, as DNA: TGTGCCATCAGGGGGACAGGGGATAACTATGGCTACACCTTC.

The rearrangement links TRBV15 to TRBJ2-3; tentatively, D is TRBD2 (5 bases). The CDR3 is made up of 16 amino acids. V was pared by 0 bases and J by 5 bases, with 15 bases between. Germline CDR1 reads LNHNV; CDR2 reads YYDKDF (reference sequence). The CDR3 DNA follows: TGTGCCACCAGCAGAGATCTAGGAGGAATCGGAGATACGCAGTATTTT. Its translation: CATSRDLGGIGDTQYF.

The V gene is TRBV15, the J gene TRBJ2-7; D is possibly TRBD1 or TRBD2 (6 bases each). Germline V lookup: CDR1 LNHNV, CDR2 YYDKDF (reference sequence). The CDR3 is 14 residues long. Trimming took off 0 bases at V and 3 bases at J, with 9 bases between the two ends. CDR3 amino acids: CATSRDEGGYEQYF. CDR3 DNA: TGTGCCACCAGCAGAGATGAGGGGGGCTACGAGCAGTACTTC.

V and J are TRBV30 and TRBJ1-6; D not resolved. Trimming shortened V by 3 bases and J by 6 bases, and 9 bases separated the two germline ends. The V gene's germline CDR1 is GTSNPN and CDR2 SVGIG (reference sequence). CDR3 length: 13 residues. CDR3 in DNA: TGTGCCTGGAGGCGGCAGAGTAATTCACCCCTCCACTTT. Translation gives CAWRRQSNSPLHF.

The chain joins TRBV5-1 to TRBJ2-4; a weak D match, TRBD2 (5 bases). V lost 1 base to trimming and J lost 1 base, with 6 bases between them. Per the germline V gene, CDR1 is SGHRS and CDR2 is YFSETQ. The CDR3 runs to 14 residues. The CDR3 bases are TGCGCCAGCAGCTTGTCGGGGGCCAAAAACATTCAGTACTTC. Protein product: CASSLSGAKNIQYF.

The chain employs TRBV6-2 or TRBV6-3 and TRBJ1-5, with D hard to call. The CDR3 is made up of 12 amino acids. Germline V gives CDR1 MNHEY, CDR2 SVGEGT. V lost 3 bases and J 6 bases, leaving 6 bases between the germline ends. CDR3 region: CASSYPPQPQHF. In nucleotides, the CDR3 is TGTGCCAGCAGTTATCCCCCTCAGCCCCAGCATTTT.

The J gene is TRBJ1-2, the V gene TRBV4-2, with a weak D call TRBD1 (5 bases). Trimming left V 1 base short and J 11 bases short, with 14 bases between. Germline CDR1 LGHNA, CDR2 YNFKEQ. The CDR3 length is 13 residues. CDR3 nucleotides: TGTGCCAGCAGCCAAGCAGACCTCCGGGGGTACACCTTC. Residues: CASSQADLRGYTF.

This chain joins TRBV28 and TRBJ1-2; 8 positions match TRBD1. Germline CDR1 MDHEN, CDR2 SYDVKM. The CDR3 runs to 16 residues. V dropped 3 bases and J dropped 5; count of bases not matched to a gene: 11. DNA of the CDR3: TGTGCCAGCAGTTTGGGGCCCGACAGGGGAGGTTATGGCTACACCTTC. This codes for CASSLGPDRGGYGYTF.

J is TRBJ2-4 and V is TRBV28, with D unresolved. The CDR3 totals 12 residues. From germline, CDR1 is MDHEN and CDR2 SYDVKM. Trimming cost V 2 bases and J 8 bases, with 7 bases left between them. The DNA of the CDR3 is TGTGCCAGCAGTTTAGGTTTTTACATTCAGTACTTC. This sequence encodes CASSLGFYIQYF. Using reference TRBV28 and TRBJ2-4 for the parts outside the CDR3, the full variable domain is DVKVTQSSRYLVKRTGEKVFLECVQDMDHENMFWYRQDPGLGLRLIYFSYDVKMKEKGDIPEGYSVSREKKERFSLILESASTNQTSMYLCASSLGFYIQYFGAGTRLSVL.

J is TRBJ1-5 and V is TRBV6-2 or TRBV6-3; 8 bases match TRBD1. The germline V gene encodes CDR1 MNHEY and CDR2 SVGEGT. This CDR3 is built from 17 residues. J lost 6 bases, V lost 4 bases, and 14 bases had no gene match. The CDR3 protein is CASSSPVTGVEGQPQHF. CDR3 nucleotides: TGTGCCAGCAGTTCTCCAGTGACAGGGGTGGAGGGTCAGCCCCAGCATTTT.